This T cell receptor (beta chain) was identified during a study of blood T cell repertoires in COVID-19. The repertoire was sequenced with immunoSEQ multiplex PCR; TCRdb's copy has only in-frame clones and lacks some. The sample includes about 61,000 clones, roughly 90% of them seen just once. Germline trimming cut 2 bases from V and 0 bases from J; bases unmatched to any gene: 4. The CDR3 has 17 amino acids. Germline V gives CDR1 SGHRS, CDR2 YFSETQ. This clonotype originated in a woman aged 45-65 years with active or convalescent COVID-19. The rearrangement uses TRBV5-1 and TRBJ1-4, with 10 bases fitting TRBD1. Sequenced sample: peripheral blood. CDR3 protein: CASSLGTGDATNEKLFF. The CDR3 DNA reads TGCGCCAGCAGCTTAGGGACAGGGGATGCAACTAATGAAAAACTGTTTTTT.